The rows below give T cell receptor beta chains drawn from one sample of a study of cytomegalovirus exposure and HLA in healthy donors. This table comes from immunoSEQ multiplex PCR, and its TCRdb copy is limited to in-frame clones, with some not included. The data show over 65,000 clones, roughly 77% seen once. Sequencing used PBMCs. The receptors were sampled from a man in his forties in good health and CMV-seronegative. The CDR3 runs from the conserved cysteine through the conserved F or W.

j_gene	v_gene	CDR3aa
TRBJ1-4	TRBV15	CATGTGSEEKLFF
TRBJ1-2	TRBV11-2	CASSFPGQGVDGYTF
TRBJ2-7	TRBV29-1	CSPGTGRSYEQYF
TRBJ2-5	TRBV28	CASRDRATQYF
TRBJ2-5	TRBV5-1	CASSLSGGVQETQYF
TRBJ1-6	TRBV6-1	CASSLVSGQVLHF
TRBJ1-1	TRBV7-7	CASSLKWGGANTEAFF
TRBJ2-7	TRBV19	CASSIGGRARGEQYF
TRBJ2-7	TRBV4-2	CASSQEGQGVLRF
TRBJ1-2	TRBV28	CASSLSDRGRGYTF
TRBJ2-7	TRBV27	CASSLVGTSVGEQYF
TRBJ1-1	TRBV5-1	CASSPSGTGVSEAFF
TRBJ1-2	TRBV6-5	CASSYGTGVKAGYTF
TRBJ1-5	TRBV4-2	CASSQAKTGEHQSSPQHF
TRBJ2-3	TRBV5-6	CASSLPGTTQYF
TRBJ2-2	TRBV6-5	CASSSHDRGTGELFF
TRBJ2-3	TRBV6-1	CASRQLAGDRDTQYF
TRBJ1-2	TRBV25-1	CASSEQGTSNYGYTF
TRBJ1-1	TRBV5-5	CASSHPGTENTEAFF
TRBJ2-1	TRBV18	CASSPGTGSYNEQFF
TRBJ1-4	TRBV7-6	CASSPTGGGPNEKLFF
TRBJ2-3	TRBV5-1	CASSLAVIAGGTDTQYF
TRBJ1-1	TRBV5-6	CASSLPPEEAFF
TRBJ2-7	TRBV5-4	CASSLVGGIGYEQYF
TRBJ2-7	TRBV9	CASSVRELGSYEQYF
TRBJ1-3	TRBV19	CASTAGTVGNTIYF
TRBJ2-7	TRBV6-5	CASSSPYEQYF
TRBJ1-3	TRBV9	CASSETGANTIYF
TRBJ1-1	TRBV25-1	CASSDKDRVAEAFF